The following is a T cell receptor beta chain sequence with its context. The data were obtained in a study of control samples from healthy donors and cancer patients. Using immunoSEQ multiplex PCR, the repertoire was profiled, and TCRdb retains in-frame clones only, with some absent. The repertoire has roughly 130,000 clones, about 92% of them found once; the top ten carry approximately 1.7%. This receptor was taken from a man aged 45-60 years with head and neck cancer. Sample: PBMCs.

CDR3 region: CASSLGLEGEQFF. CDR3 sequence (DNA): TGTGCCAGCAGCTTAGGCCTCGAGGGAGAGCAGTTCTTC. The chain joins TRBV11-3 to TRBJ2-1, with a weak D call TRBD2 (5 bases). The CDR3 loop spans 13 amino acids. Trimming took off 1 base at V and 10 bases at J, with 11 bases between the two ends. CDR1 and CDR2 (germline): SGHNT, YENEEA.